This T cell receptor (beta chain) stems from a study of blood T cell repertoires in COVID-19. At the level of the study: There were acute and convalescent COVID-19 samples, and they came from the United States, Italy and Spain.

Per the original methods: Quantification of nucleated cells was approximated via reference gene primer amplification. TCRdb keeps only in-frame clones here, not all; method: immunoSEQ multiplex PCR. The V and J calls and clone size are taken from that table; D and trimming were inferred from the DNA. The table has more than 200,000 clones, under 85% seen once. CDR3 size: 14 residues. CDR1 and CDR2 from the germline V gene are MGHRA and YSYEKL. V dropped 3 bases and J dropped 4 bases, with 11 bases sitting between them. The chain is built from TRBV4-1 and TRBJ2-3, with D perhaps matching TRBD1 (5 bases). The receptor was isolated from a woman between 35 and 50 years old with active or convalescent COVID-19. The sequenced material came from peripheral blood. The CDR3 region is CASSQKAGPDTQYF. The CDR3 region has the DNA TGCGCCAGCAGCCAGAAGGCAGGGCCAGATACGCAGTATTTT.